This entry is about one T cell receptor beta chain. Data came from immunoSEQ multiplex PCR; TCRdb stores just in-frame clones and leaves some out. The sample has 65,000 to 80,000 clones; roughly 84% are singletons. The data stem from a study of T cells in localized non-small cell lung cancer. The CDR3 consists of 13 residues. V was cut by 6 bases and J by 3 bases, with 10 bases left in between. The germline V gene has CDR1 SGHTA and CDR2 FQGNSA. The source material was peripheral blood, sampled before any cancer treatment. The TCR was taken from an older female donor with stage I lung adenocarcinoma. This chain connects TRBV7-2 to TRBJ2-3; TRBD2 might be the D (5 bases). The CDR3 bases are TGTGCCAGCAGTCCGGACTGGACAGATACGCAGTATTTT. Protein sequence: CASSPDWTDTQYF.